What follows are 18 T cell receptor beta chains derived from one specimen sequenced in a study of cytomegalovirus exposure and HLA in healthy donors. Amplification used 60 Vbeta primers and 13 Jbeta primers. Profiled with immunoSEQ multiplex PCR; TCRdb holds only in-frame clones, not every one. The data show roughly 100,000 clones, roughly four fifths seen once. Sequenced sample: PBMCs. These receptors all stem from a man aged 25-45 years in good health and CMV-seropositive.

The rearrangement joins TRBV5-6 to TRBJ2-5; 7 positions match TRBD1. CDR1 is SGHDT, CDR2 YYEEEE, per germline. V trimming: 0 bases; J trimming: 4 bases; junction bases outside the gene matches: 3. This CDR3 spans 14 amino acids. CDR3 sequence reads: CASSLDRGGETQYF. In DNA form, the CDR3 reads TGTGCCAGCAGCTTGGACAGGGGCGGAGAGACCCAGTACTTC.

This clone was seen a single time. The chain links TRBV2 to TRBJ2-7; tentatively, D is TRBD1 (5 bases). This CDR3 comprises 13 residues. CDR1 SNHLY and CDR2 FYNNEI come from the germline V gene. Trimming took off 3 bases at V and 2 bases at J, with 8 bases between the two ends. CDR3 sequence (DNA): TGTGCCAGCAGTGACGCCAGGGCCTACGAGCAGTACTTC. Translated, it gives CASSDARAYEQYF.

The rearrangement joins TRBV6-1 to TRBJ1-1; no clear D gene. The germline V and J ends were trimmed by 1 base and 1 base, with 4 bases remaining between them. The CDR3 loop spans 13 amino acids. Germline V gives CDR1 MNHNS, CDR2 SASEGT. The CDR3 sequence is CASSEVSNTEAFF. CDR3 nucleotides: TGTGCCAGCAGTGAAGTCTCGAACACTGAAGCTTTCTTT.

The chain couples TRBV11-2 to TRBJ1-4, with D uncertain. The V and J ends lost 5 bases and 0 bases respectively, with 10 bases between them. Germline V gene sequence: CDR1 SGHAT, CDR2 FQNNGV. This CDR3 comprises 15 residues. CDR3 in DNA: TGTGCCAGCAGCGAGCTGGCGGCAACTAATGAAAAACTGTTTTTT. Its protein product is CASSELAATNEKLFF.

The sample holds one count of this clone. The rearrangement links TRBV21-1 to TRBJ1-4; TRBD1 is taken as the D call from the table, unchecked against the DNA. TRBV21-1 constitutes a pseudogene. CDR3 length: 16 residues. CDR3: CASSKGQGAHGEKLFF. CDR3 DNA: TGTGCCAGCAGCAAAGGGCAGGGGGCCCATGGGGAAAAACTGTTTTTT.

This clone occurred once. V and J are TRBV18 and TRBJ2-1, with TRBD1 identical over 8 bases. The V gene's germline CDR1 is KGHSH and CDR2 LQKENI. The CDR3 runs to 13 residues. J gave up 4 bases and V 4 bases, and 0 bases lay outside the gene matches. This CDR3 is CASSRDRYNEQFF. The CDR3, as DNA: TGTGCCAGCTCACGGGACAGGTACAATGAGCAGTTCTTC.

The V and J genes are TRBV18 and TRBJ2-1; 7 bases line up with TRBD2. Trimming at V came to 0 bases and at J to 2 bases, leaving 1 base not matched to a gene. This CDR3 is 15 amino acids long. Germline V gives CDR1 KGHSH, CDR2 LQKENI. CDR3 in amino acids: CASSPPAGTYNEQFF. Here the CDR3 DNA reads TGTGCCAGCTCACCACCAGCGGGAACCTACAATGAGCAGTTCTTC.

The genes are TRBV27 and TRBJ1-5; 8 bases match TRBD1. Germline values: CDR1 MNHEY, CDR2 SMNVEV (reference sequence). Trimming removed 3 bases from V and 0 bases from J; junction bases left unmatched: 1. This CDR3 is 15 amino acids long. DNA of the CDR3: TGTGCCAGCAGTTTGGACAGGGCTAGCAATCAGCCCCAGCATTTT. Translation gives CASSLDRASNQPQHF.

The chain is built from TRBV5-1 and TRBJ2-5, with 10 bases lining up with TRBD2. Germline trimming cut 3 bases from V and 3 bases from J; bases unmatched to any gene: 17. CDR1 is SGHRS, CDR2 YFSETQ, per germline. The CDR3 totals 19 residues. The CDR3 DNA sequence: TGCGCCAGCAGCTGGGGTCCTGGGCTAGCGGGAGTGGCAAAAGAGACCCAGTACTTC. Translation: CASSWGPGLAGVAKETQYF. The full variable domain, completed using reference TRBV5-1 and TRBJ2-5, is KAGVTQTPRYLIKTRGQQVTLSCSPISGHRSVSWYQQTPGQGLQFLFEYFSETQRNKGNFPGRFSGRQFSNSRSEMNVSTLELGDSALYLCASSWGPGLAGVAKETQYFGPGTRLLVL.

The rearrangement joins TRBV5-5 to TRBJ2-7; 8 bases agree with TRBD1. Germline V gene data show CDR1 as SGHKS and CDR2 as YYEKEE (reference sequence). The CDR3 length is 14 residues. The junction had 6 bases not matched to a gene; V was cut back by 4 bases and J by 3 bases. As DNA, the CDR3 is TGTGCCAGCAGCCTTTTGGACAGGGTCTACGAGCAGTACTTC. This translates into CASSLLDRVYEQYF.

In the case of this clone: One end of the junction is discordant with germline, which a read error may explain. The CDR3 is CSVEDAGSYEQYF. The CDR3 DNA is TGCAGCGTCGAAGACGCAGGCTCCTACGAGCAGTACTTC. J is TRBJ2-7 and V is TRBV29-1; D is ambiguous. The CDR3 consists of 13 residues. The germline gives CDR1 SQVTM, CDR2 ANQGSEA.

V is TRBV5-1 and J is TRBJ1-4; D perhaps matches TRBD1 (5 bases). Germline CDR1 is SGHRS and CDR2 is YFSETQ. V was cut by 4 bases and J by 7 bases, with 20 bases left in between. The CDR3 is made up of 16 amino acids. This CDR3 reads CASSIRDSGRAEKLFF. CDR3 coding DNA: TGCGCCAGCAGCATTCGGGACTCGGGGAGGGCTGAAAAACTGTTTTTT. Full variable domain (rest looked up from reference TRBV5-1 and TRBJ1-4): KAGVTQTPRYLIKTRGQQVTLSCSPISGHRSVSWYQQTPGQGLQFLFEYFSETQRNKGNFPGRFSGRQFSNSRSEMNVSTLELGDSALYLCASSIRDSGRAEKLFFGSGTQLSVL.

J is TRBJ1-5 and V is TRBV30, with D tentatively TRBD1 (6 bases). This CDR3 has 15 amino acids. CDR1 and CDR2 (germline): GTSNPN, SVGIG (reference sequence). V shed 5 bases and J shed 0 bases, with 14 bases lying between them. The CDR3 spells CAWGRGQPSNQPQHF. DNA of the CDR3: TGTGCCTGGGGAAGGGGACAACCTAGCAATCAGCCCCAGCATTTT.

This clone was counted between two and nine times. The DNA of the CDR3 is TGCGCCAGCAGCTTGGTACTCTCACAGGGGGCAGGACTAGCGGACTACAATGAGCAGTTCTTC. This gives the protein CASSLVLSQGAGLADYNEQFF. The chain combines TRBV5-1 with TRBJ2-1, with D tentatively TRBD2 (10 bases). Trimming removed 0 bases at V and 3 bases at J, with 28 bases between. Per germline, CDR1 SGHRS and CDR2 YFSETQ. The CDR3 runs 21 residues.

The rearrangement joins TRBV7-6 to TRBJ2-7; 7 bases map to TRBD1. Germline V lookup: CDR1 SGHVS, CDR2 FNYEAQ. The CDR3 length is 14 residues. V lost 1 base, J lost 4 bases, and 4 bases stayed unmatched. For the CDR3, the DNA is TGTGCCAGCAGCTTAGACAGGGGTGGGTACGAGCAGTACTTC. Its translation: CASSLDRGGYEQYF.

The chain employs TRBV10-3 and TRBJ1-2; 7 positions match TRBD1. This CDR3 comprises 14 residues. Germline V gene sequence: CDR1 ENHRY, CDR2 SYGVKD. Germline trimming cut 3 bases from V and 4 bases from J; bases unmatched to any gene: 5. This chain's CDR3 is CAISDGQEFYGYTF. In DNA, the CDR3 is TGTGCCATCAGTGACGGACAGGAGTTCTATGGCTACACCTTC.

This chain joins TRBV6-5 and TRBJ1-2; perhaps TRBD1 as D (5 bases). V dropped 7 bases and J dropped 5 bases, with 11 bases sitting between them. Germline lookup yields CDR1 MNHEY and CDR2 SVGAGI. CDR3 length: 12 amino acids. The CDR3 nucleotides read TGTGCCAGCAAAACAGGTCTTTATGGCTACACCTTC. This sequence encodes CASKTGLYGYTF.

This clone was seen a single time. The rearrangement joins TRBV6-4 to TRBJ2-1; D is unclear. The CDR3 has 14 residues. Germline CDR1 is MRHNA and CDR2 is SNTAGT. V dropped 3 bases and J dropped 8 bases, with 14 bases sitting between them. CDR3 in amino acids: CASSEWALSHEQFF. CDR3 DNA sequence: TGTGCCAGCAGTGAGTGGGCGTTATCCCATGAGCAGTTCTTC.